The entry that follows covers one T cell receptor beta chain sequence. What it recognizes is unknown. The patients all showed relapse after autologous stem cell transplantation, while their brentuximab vedotin exposure varied. Thawed PBMCs underwent magnetic negative selection to yield purified CD4+ T cells. Complete response, partial response or progressive disease was recorded as best response. Measured with immunoSEQ multiplex PCR; TCRdb has only the in-frame clones, and not every one. The sample yields under 30,000 clones, 85% to 90% seen once. This entry comes from a study of PD-1 blockade in classical Hodgkin lymphoma. Study-level points and caveats: CD4+ TCR diversity climbed significantly by C4D1, unlike CD8+ TCR diversity. Causes of the repertoire differences remain undefined, possibly disease activity or prior therapy. Relative to healthy donors, newly diagnosed patients reportedly had lower baseline TCR diversity, which was reported as lower still in relapsed/refractory patients.

Trimming removed 5 bases from V and 7 bases from J, with 23 bases in between. This CDR3 region has 17 residues. Germline CDR1 reads SGHTA; CDR2 reads FQGNSA. This TCR came from a human donor with classical Hodgkin lymphoma. This material consisted of CD4+ T cells from blood, taken at baseline. This rearrangement joins TRBV7-2 to TRBJ1-4; D perhaps matches TRBD1 (6 bases). The CDR3 DNA reads as TGTGCCAGCAGCCTGGGGATCACCAGGGGCTTGGGTGAAAAACTGTTTTTT. It encodes CASSLGITRGLGEKLFF. The whole variable domain, remainder taken from reference TRBV7-2 and TRBJ1-4, is GAGVSQSPSNKVTEKGKDVELRCDPISGHTALYWYRQSLGQGLEFLIYFQGNSAPDKSGLPSDRFSAERTGGSVSTLTIQRTQQEDSAVYLCASSLGITRGLGEKLFFGSGTQLSVL.